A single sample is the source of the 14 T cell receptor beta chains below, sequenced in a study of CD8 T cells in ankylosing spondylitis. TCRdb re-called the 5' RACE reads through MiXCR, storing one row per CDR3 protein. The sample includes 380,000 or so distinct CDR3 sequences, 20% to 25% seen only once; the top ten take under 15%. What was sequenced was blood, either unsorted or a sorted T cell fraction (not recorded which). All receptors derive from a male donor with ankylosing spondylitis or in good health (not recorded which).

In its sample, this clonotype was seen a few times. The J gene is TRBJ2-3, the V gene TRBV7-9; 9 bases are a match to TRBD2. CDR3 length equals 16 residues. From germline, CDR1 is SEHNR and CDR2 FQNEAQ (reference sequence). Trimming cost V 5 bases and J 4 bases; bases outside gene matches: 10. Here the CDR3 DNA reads TGTGCCAGCAGCGTACCGGGACTAGCTTTCGCAGATACGCAGTATTTT. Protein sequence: CASSVPGLAFADTQYF.

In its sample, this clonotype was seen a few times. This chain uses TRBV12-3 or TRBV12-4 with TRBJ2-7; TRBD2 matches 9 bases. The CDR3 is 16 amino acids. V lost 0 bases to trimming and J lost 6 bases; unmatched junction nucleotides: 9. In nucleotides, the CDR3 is TGTGCCAGCAGTTTAGCGCCCAGCGGGGGGTGGAGCGAGCAGTACTTC. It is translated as CASSLAPSGGWSEQYF.

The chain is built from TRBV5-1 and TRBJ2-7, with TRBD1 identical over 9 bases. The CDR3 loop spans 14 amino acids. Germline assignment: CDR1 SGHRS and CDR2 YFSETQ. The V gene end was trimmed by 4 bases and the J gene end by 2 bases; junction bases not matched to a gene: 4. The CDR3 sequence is CASSRTGETYEQYF. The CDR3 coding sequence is TGCGCCAGCAGCCGGACAGGGGAAACCTACGAGCAGTACTTC.

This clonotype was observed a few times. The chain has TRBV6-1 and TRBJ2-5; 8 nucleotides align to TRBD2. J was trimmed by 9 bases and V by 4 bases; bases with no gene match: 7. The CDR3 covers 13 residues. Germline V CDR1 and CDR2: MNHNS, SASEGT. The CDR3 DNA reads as TGTGCCAGCAGTGGCGGGGGGCCTAGCTCCCAGTACTTC. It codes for CASSGGGPSSQYF.

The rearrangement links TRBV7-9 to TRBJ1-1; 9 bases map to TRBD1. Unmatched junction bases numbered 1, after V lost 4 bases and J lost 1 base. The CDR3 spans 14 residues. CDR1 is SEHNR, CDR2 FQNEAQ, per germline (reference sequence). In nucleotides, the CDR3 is TGTGCCAGCAGCTGGACAGGGGCGAACACTGAAGCTTTCTTT. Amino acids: CASSWTGANTEAFF. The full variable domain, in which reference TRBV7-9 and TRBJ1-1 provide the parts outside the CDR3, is DTGVSQNPRHKITKRGQNVTFRCDPISEHNRLYWYRQTLGQGPEFLTYFQNEAQLEKSRLLSDRFSAERPKGSFSTLEIQRTEQGDSAMYLCASSWTGANTEAFFGQGTRLTVV.

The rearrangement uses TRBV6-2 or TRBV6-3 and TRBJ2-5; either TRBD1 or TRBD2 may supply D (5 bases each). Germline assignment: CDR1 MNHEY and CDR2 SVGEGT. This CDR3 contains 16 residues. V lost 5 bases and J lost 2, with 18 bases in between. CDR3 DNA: TGTGCCAGCAGTGACGAGAGGTACGGGGCTCAAGAGACCCAGTACTTC. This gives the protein CASSDERYGAQETQYF.

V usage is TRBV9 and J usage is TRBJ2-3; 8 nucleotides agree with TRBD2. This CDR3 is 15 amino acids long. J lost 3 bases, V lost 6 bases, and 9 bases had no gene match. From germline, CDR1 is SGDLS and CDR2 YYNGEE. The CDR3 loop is CASTHGGADTDTQYF. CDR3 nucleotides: TGTGCCAGCACCCACGGGGGGGCCGATACAGATACGCAGTATTTT.

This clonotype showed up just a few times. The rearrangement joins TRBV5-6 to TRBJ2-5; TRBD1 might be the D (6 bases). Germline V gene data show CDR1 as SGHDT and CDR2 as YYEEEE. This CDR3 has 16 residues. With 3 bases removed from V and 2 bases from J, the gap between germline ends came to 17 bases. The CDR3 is CASSSRYGTNQETQYF. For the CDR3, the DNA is TGTGCCAGCAGCTCCCGATACGGGACAAATCAAGAGACCCAGTACTTC.

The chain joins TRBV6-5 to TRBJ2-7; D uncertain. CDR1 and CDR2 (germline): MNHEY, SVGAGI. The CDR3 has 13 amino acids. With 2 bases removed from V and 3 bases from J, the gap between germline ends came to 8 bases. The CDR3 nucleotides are TGTGCCAGCAGTTACGAGTTGGGCTACGAGCAGTACTTC. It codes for CASSYELGYEQYF.

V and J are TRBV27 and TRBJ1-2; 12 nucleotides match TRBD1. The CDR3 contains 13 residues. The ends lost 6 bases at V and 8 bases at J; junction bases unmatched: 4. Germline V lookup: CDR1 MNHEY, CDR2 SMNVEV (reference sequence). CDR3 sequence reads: CASSPGTGGGYTF. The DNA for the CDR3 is TGTGCCAGCAGCCCTGGGACAGGGGGCGGCTACACCTTC.

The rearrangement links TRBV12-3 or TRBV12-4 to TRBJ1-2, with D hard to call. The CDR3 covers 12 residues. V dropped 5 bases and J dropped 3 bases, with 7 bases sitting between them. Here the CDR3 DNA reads TGTGCCAGCAGTCCCGGACACTATGGCTACACCTTC. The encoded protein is CASSPGHYGYTF.

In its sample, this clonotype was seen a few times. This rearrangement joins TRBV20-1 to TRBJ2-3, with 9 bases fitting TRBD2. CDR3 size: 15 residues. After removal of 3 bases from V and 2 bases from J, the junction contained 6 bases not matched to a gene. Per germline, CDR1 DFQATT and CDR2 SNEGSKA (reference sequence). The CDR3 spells CSASDLAGNTDTQYF. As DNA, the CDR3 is TGCAGTGCTAGCGATCTAGCGGGGAACACAGATACGCAGTATTTT.

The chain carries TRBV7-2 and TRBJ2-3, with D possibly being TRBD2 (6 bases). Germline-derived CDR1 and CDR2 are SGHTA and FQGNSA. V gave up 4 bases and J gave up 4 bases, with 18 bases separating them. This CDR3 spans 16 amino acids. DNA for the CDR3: TGTGCCAGCAGCTACGGACTTGCGGGGTCGGCAGATACGCAGTATTTT. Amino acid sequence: CASSYGLAGSADTQYF.

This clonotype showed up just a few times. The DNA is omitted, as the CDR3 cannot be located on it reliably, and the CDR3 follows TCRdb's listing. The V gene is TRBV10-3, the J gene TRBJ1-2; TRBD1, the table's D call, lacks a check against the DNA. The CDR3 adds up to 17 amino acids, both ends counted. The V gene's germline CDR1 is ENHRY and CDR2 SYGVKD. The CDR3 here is CAISEFASGTGGDGNTF.